Presented here are 28 T cell receptor beta chains from one specimen sequenced in a study of response to subunit inactivated influenza vaccine. Using its own MiXCR run on the RT-PCR reads, TCRdb lists one record per CDR3 protein. The sample includes around 520,000 distinct CDR3 sequences, about 25% seen only once; the top ten take around 1.8%. The sample in question was CD4+ T cells sorted from PBMCs, obtained about 5 days after vaccination. The receptors come from a middle-aged man who received an inactivated influenza vaccine.

The chain has TRBV5-1 and TRBJ2-7; 11 bases are shared with TRBD2. This CDR3 spans 15 amino acids. CDR1 SGHRS and CDR2 YFSETQ come from the germline V gene. J gave up 6 bases and V 1 base, and 6 bases lay outside the gene matches. The chain's CDR3 is CASSLQLAGEGEQYF. The CDR3 coding sequence is TGCGCCAGCAGCTTGCAACTAGCGGGGGAAGGCGAGCAGTACTTC.

In its sample, this clonotype was seen a few times. This rearrangement joins TRBV10-3 to TRBJ2-5; D tentatively fits TRBD1 or TRBD2 (6 bases each). The germline V and J ends were trimmed by 0 bases and 9 bases, with 17 bases remaining between them. The CDR3 sequence is 15 residues long. The germline CDR1 and CDR2 sequences are ENHRY and SYGVKD. The CDR3: CAISESSSERGAQYF. In nucleotides, the CDR3 is TGTGCCATCAGTGAGTCGTCTAGCGAAAGGGGGGCCCAGTACTTC.

This clonotype turned up a few times. The chain carries TRBV5-6 and TRBJ1-2; possibly TRBD1 for D (6 bases). The V gene lost 7 bases and the J gene lost 0 bases, with 10 bases spanning the gap. The CDR3 extends over 13 amino acids. CDR1 SGHDT and CDR2 YYEEEE come from the germline V gene. CDR3 sequence: CASRGPANYGYTF. As DNA, the CDR3 is TGTGCCAGCCGGGGGCCAGCTAACTATGGCTACACCTTC. Supplemented by reference TRBV5-6 and TRBJ1-2, the full variable domain reads DAGVTQSPTHLIKTRGQQVTLRCSPKSGHDTVSWYQQALGQGPQFIFQYYEEEERQRGNFPDRFSGHQFPNYSSELNVNALLLGDSALYLCASRGPANYGYTFGSGTRLTVV.

The chain employs TRBV28 and TRBJ2-3, with 12 bases fitting TRBD1. CDR1 MDHEN and CDR2 SYDVKM come from the germline V gene. The trim removed 1 base at V and 7 bases at J, leaving 6 bases unmatched. The CDR3 loop spans 16 amino acids. The CDR3 DNA is TGTGCCAGCAGTTTATCGGGACAGGGGGCGGTGTATACGCAGTATTTT. As protein: CASSLSGQGAVYTQYF. The full variable domain, rest sourced from reference TRBV28 and TRBJ2-3, is DVKVTQSSRYLVKRTGEKVFLECVQDMDHENMFWYRQDPGLGLRLIYFSYDVKMKEKGDIPEGYSVSREKKERFSLILESASTNQTSMYLCASSLSGQGAVYTQYFGPGTRLTVL.

The chain employs TRBV3-1 and TRBJ2-1; 12 bases are shared with TRBD2. CDR1 and CDR2 (germline): LGHDT, YNNKEL (reference sequence). This CDR3 has 16 amino acids. V dropped 2 bases and J dropped 2; count of bases not matched to a gene: 1. CDR3 nucleotide sequence: TGTGCCAGCAGCCAAACTAGCGGGAGGACCTACAATGAGCAGTTCTTC. Its translation is CASSQTSGRTYNEQFF.

This clonotype was counted only a few times. The chain joins TRBV6-2 or TRBV6-3 to TRBJ2-2; no clear D gene. The CDR3 is 15 residues long. V was pared by 0 bases and J by 6 bases, with 11 bases between. Germline V gene sequence: CDR1 MNHEY, CDR2 SVGEGT. The CDR3 spells CASSYSRQAAGELFF. The CDR3 DNA is TGTGCCAGCAGTTACTCACGGCAGGCTGCCGGGGAGCTGTTTTTT.

This clonotype was detected ten times or more. The gene calls are TRBV20-1 and TRBJ2-3; D perhaps matches TRBD2 (5 bases). Germline-derived CDR1 and CDR2 are DFQATT and SNEGSKA (reference sequence). This CDR3 region has 12 residues. Trimming cost V 5 bases and J 5 bases, with 11 bases left between them. CDR3 region: CSAPGLGDTQYF. The CDR3 region has the DNA TGCAGTGCTCCTGGACTGGGAGATACGCAGTATTTT.

The chain uses TRBV10-3 and TRBJ2-7, with a tentative D call TRBD2 (5 bases). Germline lookup yields CDR1 ENHRY and CDR2 SYGVKD. The CDR3 is 13 residues long. V lost 6 bases to trimming and J lost 3 bases, with 12 bases between them. Here the CDR3 reads CAIRLADFYEQYF. The CDR3 coding sequence is TGTGCCATCAGGCTAGCTGATTTCTACGAGCAGTACTTC.

CDR3 sequence reads: CASRYTGSTDTQYF. DNA of the CDR3: TGTGCCAGCAGGTATACAGGGAGCACAGATACGCAGTATTTT. The rearrangement links TRBV6-5 to TRBJ2-3; a weak D match, TRBD1 (6 bases). Between the trimmed V and J ends, which lost 6 bases and 0 bases, there was a span of 10 bases. The CDR3 spans 14 residues. Germline loops: CDR1 MNHEY, CDR2 SVGAGI.

This clonotype has ten or more counts. The chain carries TRBV29-1 and TRBJ2-3; 7 bases match TRBD2. Unmatched junction bases numbered 7, after V lost 7 bases and J lost 0 bases. The CDR3 has 14 amino acids. Per the germline V gene, CDR1 is SQVTM and CDR2 is ANQGSEA. The CDR3: CSATGGASTDTQYF. The CDR3 region has the DNA TGCAGCGCGACGGGGGGAGCTAGCACAGATACGCAGTATTTT.

The chain couples TRBV5-4 to TRBJ2-7; D is perhaps TRBD2 (5 bases). The CDR3 sequence is 14 residues long. Germline-derived CDR1 and CDR2 are SGHNT and YYREEE (reference sequence). Deletions cut 0 bases from V and 4 bases from J, with 11 bases between. The CDR3 coding sequence is TGTGCCAGCAGCTTGGCAATTGGGGAGTACGAGCAGTACTTC. Translation gives CASSLAIGEYEQYF. The variable domain in full, completed from reference TRBV5-4 and TRBJ2-7, reads ETGVTQSPTHLIKTRGQQVTLRCSSQSGHNTVSWYQQALGQGPQFIFQYYREEENGRGNFPPRFSGLQFPNYSSELNVNALELDDSALYLCASSLAIGEYEQYFGPGTRLTVT.

This clonotype came up many times. V usage is TRBV12-3 or TRBV12-4 and J usage is TRBJ2-1; a weak D match, TRBD2 (6 bases). Trimming took 6 bases from V and 8 from J, leaving 8 bases between them. The CDR3 length is 11 residues. CDR3 bases: TGTGCCAGCAGCCCGGGGGATGAGCAGTTCTTC. This encodes CASSPGDEQFF.

This clonotype was seen a handful of times. The chain is built from TRBV7-8 and TRBJ1-6; D gene ambiguous. Trimming removed 7 bases from V and 8 bases from J, with 12 bases in between. This CDR3 is built from 13 residues. Germline V gene lookup returns CDR1 SGHVS and CDR2 FQNEAQ. CDR3 sequence reads: CASTPGLYSPLHF. CDR3 bases: TGTGCCAGCACCCCAGGCTTATATTCACCCCTCCACTTT.

This clonotype was counted ten times or more. The V and J genes are TRBV11-2 and TRBJ2-2, with 8 bases identical to TRBD1. The J segment lost 4 bases and the V segment lost 4 bases, leaving 8 bases of the junction unmatched. Germline V gives CDR1 SGHAT, CDR2 FQNNGV. This CDR3 contains 16 residues. The CDR3 loop reads CASSSIRDRLTGELFF. The CDR3 region has the DNA TGTGCCAGCAGCTCCATCCGGGACAGGCTCACCGGGGAGCTGTTTTTT.

The chain combines TRBV20-1 with TRBJ2-1, with a possible D match to TRBD2 (6 bases). Germline CDR1 reads DFQATT; CDR2 reads SNEGSKA (reference sequence). Deletions cut 5 bases from V and 0 bases from J, with 14 bases between. CDR3 length: 15 residues. DNA of the CDR3: TGCAGTGCTCTGGGACTGACTGACTCCTACAATGAGCAGTTCTTC. Its protein is CSALGLTDSYNEQFF.

This chain uses TRBV12-3 or TRBV12-4 with TRBJ2-1; 12 bases are shared with TRBD2. Trimming cost V 5 bases and J 9 bases; bases outside gene matches: 11. The CDR3 runs 16 residues. CDR3 DNA sequence: TGTGCCAGCAGTCTCGGAGGGCTAGCGGGAGGGGGTGAGCAGTTCTTC. This translates into CASSLGGLAGGGEQFF.

The V call is TRBV6-1, the J call TRBJ2-3; D remains unclear. V was shortened by 5 bases and J by 0 bases, with 9 bases between the two germline ends. The CDR3 covers 14 residues. The germline V gene has CDR1 MNHNS and CDR2 SASEGT. The CDR3 coding sequence is TGTGCCAGCAGTATGGCGCAAAGCACAGATACGCAGTATTTT. It encodes CASSMAQSTDTQYF.

The chain joins TRBV30 to TRBJ1-2, with a weak D call TRBD1 (5 bases). The CDR3 runs to 13 residues. Trimming removed 3 bases from V and 5 bases from J, with 13 bases in between. Germline V gene lookup returns CDR1 GTSNPN and CDR2 SVGIG (reference sequence). CDR3 sequence reads: CAWRGRNTYGYTF. CDR3 coding DNA: TGTGCCTGGAGGGGGCGAAACACATATGGCTACACCTTC.

This clonotype appeared a few times. This chain connects TRBV5-1 to TRBJ2-7; a weak D match, TRBD1 (6 bases). The CDR3 loop spans 15 amino acids. Looked up from germline, CDR1 is SGHRS and CDR2 is YFSETQ. The V and J ends lost 1 base and 2 bases respectively, with 13 bases between them. The CDR3 sequence is CASSLWAGDTYEQYF. CDR3 bases: TGCGCCAGCAGCTTGTGGGCAGGGGACACCTACGAGCAGTACTTC. Full variable domain (rest looked up from reference TRBV5-1 and TRBJ2-7): KAGVTQTPRYLIKTRGQQVTLSCSPISGHRSVSWYQQTPGQGLQFLFEYFSETQRNKGNFPGRFSGRQFSNSRSEMNVSTLELGDSALYLCASSLWAGDTYEQYFGPGTRLTVT.

The gene calls are TRBV7-9 and TRBJ2-7; a weak D match, TRBD1 (7 bases). The CDR3 totals 15 residues. CDR1 and CDR2 from the germline V gene are SEHNR and FQNEAQ (reference sequence). V dropped 5 bases and J dropped 8 bases, with 22 bases sitting between them. CDR3 loop: CASSPRSSRGEKQYF. As DNA, the CDR3 is TGTGCCAGCAGCCCACGGTCTAGCAGGGGGGAAAAGCAGTACTTC.

This clonotype appeared a few times. This chain links TRBV20-1 with TRBJ2-3; 11 positions agree with TRBD2. The J segment lost 7 bases and the V segment lost 4 bases, leaving 7 bases of the junction unmatched. There are 14 residues in the CDR3. In germline, CDR1 is DFQATT, CDR2 SNEGSKA (reference sequence). The CDR3 DNA reads as TGCAGTGCTAAACTAGCGGGGGCCTCTCATACGCAGTATTTT. As protein: CSAKLAGASHTQYF.

The genes are TRBV7-8 and TRBJ2-5, with 8 bases fitting TRBD1. The CDR3 covers 15 residues. Germline V lookup: CDR1 SGHVS, CDR2 FQNEAQ. V trimming: 5 bases; J trimming: 5 bases; junction bases outside the gene matches: 10. The CDR3 is CASSTRTGLRETQYF. In DNA, the CDR3 is TGTGCCAGCAGCACCAGGACAGGGTTGAGGGAGACCCAGTACTTC.

This clonotype was observed a few times. This chain connects TRBV12-3 or TRBV12-4 to TRBJ1-6; D gene ambiguous. Trimming took 6 bases from V and 9 from J, leaving 9 bases between them. This CDR3 has 12 residues. CDR3 bases: TGTGCCAGCAGGAAGGAGCCTTCACCCCTCCACTTT. Translation gives CASRKEPSPLHF.

This chain joins TRBV20-1 and TRBJ2-1; D is perhaps TRBD2 (6 bases). CDR1 and CDR2 from the germline V gene are DFQATT and SNEGSKA (reference sequence). The CDR3 is made up of 15 amino acids. Trimming removed 0 bases from V and 1 base from J, with 10 bases in between. DNA for the CDR3: TGCAGTGCTAGAGAGGGTAGCGGTTCCTACAATGAGCAGTTCTTC. It encodes CSAREGSGSYNEQFF.

The J gene is TRBJ1-5, the V gene TRBV6-5; D ambiguous. The CDR3 covers 15 residues. Germline V gene lookup returns CDR1 MNHEY and CDR2 SVGAGI. V was trimmed by 2 bases and J by 3 bases, leaving 11 bases between them. The CDR3 loop reads CASSYGVGYNQPQHF. CDR3 in DNA: TGTGCCAGCAGTTACGGGGTTGGGTACAATCAGCCCCAGCATTTT.

V gene TRBV28 combines with J gene TRBJ2-1; 7 bases are a match to TRBD2. V lost 3 bases to trimming and J lost 9 bases; unmatched junction nucleotides: 17. Germline values: CDR1 MDHEN, CDR2 SYDVKM. The CDR3 has 17 amino acids. CDR3 sequence: CASSFGLSGAVRGEQFF. In DNA form, the CDR3 reads TGTGCCAGCAGTTTTGGTCTAAGCGGGGCTGTACGAGGTGAGCAGTTCTTC. Full variable domain (rest looked up from reference TRBV28 and TRBJ2-1): DVKVTQSSRYLVKRTGEKVFLECVQDMDHENMFWYRQDPGLGLRLIYFSYDVKMKEKGDIPEGYSVSREKKERFSLILESASTNQTSMYLCASSFGLSGAVRGEQFFGPGTRLTVL.

The chain joins TRBV6-6 to TRBJ2-7, with D hard to call. This CDR3 contains 14 residues. CDR1 and CDR2 (germline): MNHNY, SVGAGI (reference sequence). The V end lost 0 bases, the J end lost 1 base, and 7 bases lay between the germline ends. Here the CDR3 reads CASSYSITSYEQYF. CDR3 nucleotide sequence: TGTGCCAGCAGTTACTCGATCACTTCCTACGAGCAGTACTTC.

This clonotype occurred a few times. The chain couples TRBV12-3 or TRBV12-4 to TRBJ1-3; D call uncertain. Trimming left V 3 bases short and J 0 bases short, with 6 bases between. This CDR3 contains 14 residues. This CDR3 is CASSLSASGNTIYF. Written as DNA, the CDR3 is TGTGCCAGCAGTTTGTCAGCCTCTGGAAACACCATATATTTT.